A single sample gave rise to the 20 T cell receptor beta chains below, sequenced in a study of Ad26.COV2.S vaccination and SARS-CoV-2 variants. Treatment meaning: some 19 received Ad26.COV2.S at low or high dose, single or two shots; a few received placebo; per-sample allocation not given. Day 63 after the first injection of vaccine or placebo was the sampling time. Sequencing used immunoSEQ multiplex PCR; TCRdb keeps in-frame clones, though not all of them. The sample has more than 350,000 clones, about 93% seen once. Material: peripheral blood, obtained in a trial of Ad26.COV2.S vaccine versus placebo. The receptors here all came from a person between 18 and 65 years old who received the Ad26.COV2.S COVID-19 vaccine or a placebo.

The chain employs TRBV7-2 and TRBJ2-7; 10 positions match TRBD2. CDR1 and CDR2 (germline): SGHTA, FQGNSA. V dropped 5 bases and J dropped 6; count of bases not matched to a gene: 7. This CDR3 is built from 14 residues. CDR3 nucleotides: TGTGCCAGCAGCCCGCTAGCGGGAGTGTCCGAGCAGTACTTC. Its protein product is CASSPLAGVSEQYF.

J is TRBJ2-6 and V is TRBV21-1; the listed D gene, TRBD2, was not tested against the DNA. TRBV21-1 is tagged as a pseudogene. CDR3 length: 18 amino acids. CDR3: CASSEGTPNLSGANVLTF. DNA of the CDR3: TGTGCCAGCAGCGAAGGGACTCCAAACCTATCTGGGGCCAACGTCCTGACTTTC.

The rearrangement links TRBV19 to TRBJ2-7; D may be TRBD1 (6 bases). This CDR3 spans 13 amino acids. In germline, CDR1 is LNHDA, CDR2 SQIVND (reference sequence). V lost 1 base and J lost 4, with 8 bases in between. In nucleotides, the CDR3 is TGTGCCAGTAGTATAGGGGGGCGTTACGAGCAGTACTTC. As protein: CASSIGGRYEQYF.

CDR3 loop: CASSLWVGGGNTGELFF. The CDR3 bases are TGTGCCAGCAGTTTATGGGTTGGCGGGGGGAACACCGGGGAGCTGTTTTTT. The genes are TRBV27 and TRBJ2-2, with 7 bases matching TRBD2. In germline, CDR1 is MNHEY, CDR2 SMNVEV (reference sequence). The junction had 6 bases not matched to a gene; V was cut back by 1 base and J by 1 base. CDR3 length: 17 residues.

The rearrangement uses TRBV5-1 and TRBJ2-3; D is possibly TRBD1 or TRBD2 (5 bases each). This CDR3 contains 14 residues. The V end was cut by 0 bases, the J end by 2 bases, with 7 bases between. CDR1 and CDR2 from the germline V gene are SGHRS and YFSETQ. As DNA, the CDR3 is TGCGCCAGCAGCTTGGAAGGGACCACAGATACGCAGTATTTT. It translates to CASSLEGTTDTQYF.

This chain connects TRBV5-6 to TRBJ1-5, with a weak D call TRBD1 (6 bases). CDR3 length: 14 residues. The germline V gene encodes CDR1 SGHDT and CDR2 YYEEEE. Trimming pared 2 bases from V and 3 bases from J, leaving 9 bases between. The CDR3 bases are TGTGCCAGCAGCTTCGGGGGCCTCAATCAGCCCCAGCATTTT. This translates into CASSFGGLNQPQHF.

The rearrangement joins TRBV28 to TRBJ1-5; D ambiguous. This CDR3 contains 18 residues. In germline, CDR1 is MDHEN, CDR2 SYDVKM. V was shortened by 5 bases and J by 1 base, with 21 bases between the two germline ends. CDR3 DNA: TGTGCCAGCAGTCCACACGAAACGGGGATAGGGAGCAATCAGCCCCAGCATTTT. Encoded protein: CASSPHETGIGSNQPQHF.

J is TRBJ2-3 and V is TRBV20-1; 8 nucleotides agree with TRBD2. This CDR3 has 11 amino acids. Germline V gene data show CDR1 as DFQATT and CDR2 as SNEGSKA (reference sequence). The junction had 6 bases not matched to a gene; V was cut back by 5 bases and J by 11 bases. The CDR3 DNA is TGCAGTGCTCAACTAGCGGAGGGGCAGTATTTT. Amino acid sequence: CSAQLAEGQYF.

V and J are TRBV7-2 and TRBJ2-1; D remains ambiguous. Trimming took 5 bases from V and 3 from J, leaving 11 bases between them. The CDR3 is made up of 14 amino acids. Germline V gives CDR1 SGHTA, CDR2 FQGNSA. As DNA, the CDR3 is TGTGCCAGCAGCCTTGTTTGGAACTACAATGAGCAGTTCTTC. Amino acid sequence: CASSLVWNYNEQFF.

This clone has a single count. The chain combines TRBV2 with TRBJ2-3; D is uncertain. This CDR3 region has 12 residues. The V and J ends lost 7 bases and 4 bases respectively, with 9 bases between them. Germline lookup yields CDR1 SNHLY and CDR2 FYNNEI. The CDR3 region has the DNA TGTGCCAGCACTAGGGTAGCAGATACGCAGTATTTT. Translation gives CASTRVADTQYF.

This clone was seen a few times. V and J are TRBV21-1 and TRBJ2-7; the DNA was not compared with TRBD1, the D call given in the table. TRBV21-1 is a pseudogene locus. The CDR3 runs 19 residues. The CDR3 loop reads CASSKALLLYFQGSYEQYF. CDR3 sequence (DNA): TGTGCCAGCAGCAAAGCGCTTTTACTTTATTTTCAGGGCTCCTACGAGCAGTACTTC.

The chain couples TRBV18 to TRBJ2-4; either TRBD1 or TRBD2 may fit D (5 bases each). V lost 4 bases, J lost 6 bases, and 10 bases lay in between. Germline lookup yields CDR1 KGHSH and CDR2 LQKENI. The CDR3 runs 13 residues. The CDR3 loop is CASSRDPGNIQYF. CDR3 sequence (DNA): TGTGCCAGCTCACGGGACCCCGGAAACATTCAGTACTTC.

The chain carries TRBV9 and TRBJ2-3, with D maybe TRBD2 (6 bases). The CDR3 runs to 16 residues. CDR1 is SGDLS, CDR2 YYNGEE, per germline. The germline V and J ends were trimmed by 3 bases and 6 bases, with 20 bases remaining between them. CDR3 nucleotide sequence: TGTGCCAGCAGCGGGGGGGTGAGTTTTATACCGGATACGCAGTATTTT. This encodes CASSGGVSFIPDTQYF.

The rearrangement links TRBV27 to TRBJ2-7, with 7 bases lining up with TRBD2. V lost 5 bases and J lost 2; bases outside the gene matches: 9. This CDR3 is 15 amino acids long. CDR1 is MNHEY and CDR2 is SMNVEV in the germline V gene (reference sequence). CDR3 in amino acids: CASSKTSPEPYEQYF. In DNA form, the CDR3 reads TGTGCCAGCAGTAAGACTAGCCCTGAACCCTACGAGCAGTACTTC.

The chain recombines TRBV10-2 with TRBJ2-1, with 8 bases that match TRBD2. The germline V gene has CDR1 WSHSY and CDR2 SAAADI. The CDR3 length is 16 residues. With V trimmed by 8 bases and J by 2 bases, 11 bases remained unmatched. DNA of the CDR3: TGCGCCAGCGTCCCTGGGGGCGGGAGGACCTACAATGAGCAGTTCTTC. It codes for CASVPGGGRTYNEQFF.

V is TRBV27 and J is TRBJ1-4, with D perhaps TRBD1 (6 bases). Germline CDR1 is MNHEY and CDR2 is SMNVEV (reference sequence). This CDR3 has 17 amino acids. V lost 10 bases and J 0 bases, leaving 21 bases between the germline ends. CDR3 residues: CANILDRPEATNEKLFF. In DNA, the CDR3 is TGTGCCAATATTCTAGACAGGCCCGAGGCAACTAATGAAAAACTGTTTTTT.

The chain uses TRBV5-1 and TRBJ1-2, with TRBD1 matching over 10 bases. The germline V gene encodes CDR1 SGHRS and CDR2 YFSETQ. The CDR3 sequence is 13 residues long. Here the CDR3 DNA reads TGCGCTACCTCCGCGACAGGGGGCGTTGGCTACACCTTC. Translating gives CATSATGGVGYTF.

The chain uses TRBV3-1 (or the pseudogene TRBV3-2) and TRBJ1-1, with D possibly being TRBD1 (5 bases). Germline V gives CDR1 LGHDT, CDR2 YNNKEL (reference sequence). V was clipped by 7 bases and J by 4 bases, with 13 bases between them. The CDR3 length is 13 residues. The CDR3 is CASNPGGGTEAFF. In nucleotides, the CDR3 is TGTGCCAGCAACCCCGGGGGGGGCACTGAAGCTTTCTTT.

This chain connects TRBV11-2 to TRBJ2-7; TRBD2 agrees at 10 bases. CDR3 length: 16 residues. J gave up 0 bases and V 4 bases, and 6 bases lay outside the gene matches. In germline, CDR1 is SGHAT, CDR2 FQNNGV. CDR3 DNA: TGTGCCAGCAGCTGGCAGGCTAGCGGGAGCTCCTACGAGCAGTACTTC. Its translation is CASSWQASGSSYEQYF.

V and J are TRBV6-5 and TRBJ2-6; D might be TRBD2 (6 bases). Trimming removed 0 bases from V and 4 bases from J, with 10 bases in between. The CDR3 covers 16 residues. Per the germline V gene, CDR1 is MNHEY and CDR2 is SVGAGI. The CDR3 here is CASSYSIGRGANVLTF. The CDR3 DNA sequence: TGTGCCAGCAGTTACTCGATCGGGAGAGGGGCCAACGTCCTGACTTTC.